This T cell receptor beta chain was profiled in a study of spatial heterogeneity in lung cancer. Looking at the study overall: Donors were roughly 70 untreated early-stage non-small cell lung cancer patients. The average count in raw reads for each unique TCR and UMI combination exceeded 8.5 appearances. Sequencing was performed on follow-up PBMC samples when available, collected at a median of around 2 years after resection.

Documented time point: blood at routine non-recurrence follow-up after resection. The sequenced material consisted of unsorted whole RNA from tumor, nontumor lung or frozen PBMC. CDR1 and CDR2 (germline): KGHSH, LQKENI. The V end lost 2 bases, the J end lost 0 bases, and 11 bases lay between the germline ends. CDR3 length: 16 residues. Every TCR cDNA molecule bore a unique molecular identifier. Via MiXCR, TCRdb re-called the 5' RACE reads, giving one row per CDR3 protein. The top ten clones hold 15% to 20% of a sample with roughly 120,000 distinct CDR3 sequences, 12% of them seen once. The receptor was isolated from a male donor with early-stage non-small cell lung cancer. Sample: PBMCs, taken at follow-up. The V gene is TRBV18, the J gene TRBJ2-1; D gene unclear. CDR3: CASSPGLSSSYNEQFF. The CDR3 nucleotides read TGTGCCAGCTCACCAGGGCTGTCGAGCTCCTACAATGAGCAGTTCTTC.